Described below is a single TCR beta chain sequence and its context. Its antigen is not known. UMI-tagged 5'RACE template switching yielded the TCR beta cDNA. TCRdb reanalyzed the 5' RACE reads, giving one entry per CDR3 protein sequence and no DNA. This table lists 250,000 to 300,000 distinct CDR3 sequences. This record belongs to a study of T cells expressing NK-cell markers. Across the study: Repertoire data for TCR beta were derived from sorted T cells (CD3+CD56+NKG2C+, CD3+CD56+NKG2C- and CD3+CD56-NKG2C+). Among eight sequenced donors, seven carried HCMV seropositivity while one was seronegative. Points from the study as a whole: The dominant NKG2C+ clonotypes represented 1.0-7.0% of CD8+ T cells in several donors.

The CDR3 spans 14 residues. Germline CDR1 SGHRS, CDR2 YFSETQ. This chain links TRBV5-1 with TRBJ2-3; TCRdb's D call of TRBD2 is untestable without DNA. This TCR was sampled from a man aged 18-30 years in good health. Material: blood T cells: a sorted CD56 or NKG2C T cell subset, CD4+ or CD8+ T cells, or bulk PBMC T cells (not recorded which). The CDR3 sequence: CATTSGSSTDTQYF. Full variable domain (missing parts from reference TRBV5-1 and TRBJ2-3): KAGVTQTPRYLIKTRGQQVTLSCSPISGHRSVSWYQQTPGQGLQFLFEYFSETQRNKGNFPGRFSGRQFSNSRSEMNVSTLELGDSALYLCATTSGSSTDTQYFGPGTRLTVL.